A selection of T cell receptor beta chains follows, all from one sample in a study of sequential checkpoint blockade in melanoma. Profiled with immunoSEQ multiplex PCR; TCRdb holds only in-frame clones, not every one. The profile shows about 9,600 clones, approximately 27% of them singletons. Sequenced here: tumor tissue (inferred from file names), sampled from a patient given nivolumab and ipilimumab in sequence. The source is a human donor with melanoma. Both conserved end residues are part of each CDR3. Each record gives: CDR3 DNA, CDR3 protein, J gene, D gene, clone size, CDR3 length, V gene. D genes are given only for firm matches. The listing skips clone size in some rows; elsewhere it reads once, few, many or a size class.

TGTGCCAGCAGCCAAGTTTCGTCGCAGAACACCGGGGAGCTGTTTTTT CASSQVSSQNTGELFF TRBJ2-2 - - 16 TRBV14
TGTGCCAGCAGTGATCTGGGGGCAGGGACTGAAGCTTTCTTT CASSDLGAGTEAFF TRBJ1-1 - - 14 TRBV2
TGTGCCAGCAGCGGCACTTTCGGGACAGAGAATGAAAAACTGTTTTTT CASSGTFGTENEKLFF TRBJ1-4 TRBD1 few 16 TRBV11-3
TGCGCCAGCAGCCAGAGGGACACTTTGAACACTGAAGCTTTCTTT CASSQRDTLNTEAFF TRBJ1-1 - few 15 TRBV1
TGTGCCAGCAGCCCCCGGGGCGGGGACACTGAAGCTTTCTTT CASSPRGGDTEAFF TRBJ1-1 - few 14 TRBV6-8
TGTGCCAGCAGTTTAGCCGGGGAGCTGTTTTTT CASSLAGELFF TRBJ2-2 - medium-sized 11 TRBV6-4
TGCGCCAGCAGCTTGGAGGCGTCTACCGGAAATGGCTACACCTTC CASSLEASTGNGYTF TRBJ1-2 - - 15 TRBV5-1
TGTGCCAGTAGCCAATCGACGTGGGTGAACACTGAAGCTTTCTTT CASSQSTWVNTEAFF TRBJ1-1 - few 15 TRBV19
TGTGCCAGTAGTTCCGACATCCTCGGCGGGGAGCTGTTTTTT CASSSDILGGELFF TRBJ2-2 - - 14 TRBV19
TGTGCCAGCAGTCCCGGGGGGACCAAGGGTGAGCAGTTCTTC CASSPGGTKGEQFF TRBJ2-1 TRBD2 - 14 TRBV28
TGTGCCAGCAGCTTAGTCGGGGGGGCCATGACCTACGAGCAGTACTTC CASSLVGGAMTYEQYF TRBJ2-7 TRBD2 many 16 TRBV11-3
TGTGCCAGCAGCTCGGGGACTAACTATGGCTACACCTTC CASSSGTNYGYTF TRBJ1-2 - - 13 TRBV7-1
TGTGCCAGCAGCTCCGACACCAGTCCTGGAAACACCATATATTTT CASSSDTSPGNTIYF TRBJ1-3 - - 15 TRBV11-3
TGTGCCAGCAGTACCCTTATAACGGGAGGGGGCAATGAGCAGTTCTTC CASSTLITGGGNEQFF TRBJ2-1 TRBD2 few 16 TRBV6-8
TGTGCCAGCTCACCAGTTAATCAGGGAGAGCAGTACTTC CASSPVNQGEQYF TRBJ2-7 - - 13 TRBV18
TGTGCCAGCAGTTACCCTACCAACCCGGGGGACTTTAACACCGGGGAGCTGTTTTTT CASSYPTNPGDFNTGELFF TRBJ2-2 - - 19 TRBV6-8
TGCGCCAGCAGCTTAGGTCGAGGGGGCAACACCGGGGAGCTGTTTTTT CASSLGRGGNTGELFF TRBJ2-2 TRBD1 - 16 TRBV5-1
TGTGCCAGCAGTAAAGACGGGACTAGCGGCAATGAGCAGTTCTTC CASSKDGTSGNEQFF TRBJ2-1 TRBD2 - 15 TRBV6-8
TGCGCCAGCAGTGAGTCCCCCCCTGTTGAAGCTTTCTTT CASSESPPVEAFF TRBJ1-1 - - 13 TRBV10-2
TGCGCCAGCGTTAAGGGGACTAGCACAGATACGCAGTATTTT CASVKGTSTDTQYF TRBJ2-3 - - 14 TRBV5-1
TGTGCCAGTAGTATAGGACCGACACAAGAGACCCAGTACTTC CASSIGPTQETQYF TRBJ2-5 - - 14 TRBV19
TGTGCCAGCAGCCTCCCCGGGACAGGGGGGTTTGGCTACACCTTC CASSLPGTGGFGYTF TRBJ1-2 TRBD1 - 15 TRBV9
TGTGCCAGCAGCTTTGGGCCCCCTAATGAAAAACTGTTTTTT CASSFGPPNEKLFF TRBJ1-4 - - 14 TRBV11-3
TGTGCCAGCAGCTTGGTCAGGGGATGGGAGACCCAGTACTTC CASSLVRGWETQYF TRBJ2-5 - few 14 TRBV7-7
TGTGCCAGCAGTTACGGTGGTCAGGGGAATCAGCCCCAGCATTTT CASSYGGQGNQPQHF TRBJ1-5 - medium-sized 15 TRBV6-8
TGCAGCGTTGGAGGAGGGTTGAGCTATGGCTACACCTTC CSVGGGLSYGYTF TRBJ1-2 - - 13 TRBV29-1